The clone carrying this T cell receptor beta chain has only a few counts. Antigen unknown. This sample stems from a study of T cells in localized non-small cell lung cancer. The CDR3 loop spans 15 amino acids. Germline lookup yields CDR1 MDHEN and CDR2 SYDVKM. With 5 bases removed from V and 4 bases from J, the gap between germline ends came to 17 bases. Overall study results and limits: Compared with tumor, uninvolved adjacent lung displayed greater T cell clonality, ranking highest overall. Prolonged overall survival went with higher T cell density in the blood.

The data were produced by immunoSEQ multiplex PCR, yet TCRdb's version contains in-frame clones alone and is incomplete. The data hold 20,000 to 25,000 clones, with approximately 83% observed a single time. The gene calls are TRBV28 and TRBJ1-1; D unresolved. Here the sequenced sample was peripheral blood, taken before any cancer treatment. The clonotype originates from a male donor aged 60 or older with stage II squamous cell lung carcinoma. For the CDR3, the DNA is TGTGCCAGCAGTCCCTCGGGCGGGGTAGGCACTGAAGCTTTCTTT. Its translation: CASSPSGGVGTEAFF.